A selection of T cell receptor beta chains follows, all from one sample in a study of cytomegalovirus exposure and HLA in healthy donors. Clones were sequenced by immunoSEQ multiplex PCR, and TCRdb holds only the in-frame ones, with some missing. The sample contains nearly 70,000 clones, around 74% of which appear only once. Sequences were obtained from PBMCs. These receptors came from a woman aged 55-69 years in good health and CMV-seropositive. Both conserved end residues are part of each CDR3. D genes are given only for firm matches. Only some rows state a clone size, as once, few, many or a class for expanded clones.

>NA|TRBV7-2|NA|TRBJ2-1
TGTGCCAGCAGCAAACAGGGTTACAATGAGCAGTTCTTC
CASSKQGYNEQFF
>TRBD1|TRBV6-1|NA|TRBJ1-1
TGTGCCAGCAGTAAATTAGGACAGGGGGCCACTGAAGCTTTCTTT
CASSKLGQGATEAFF
>TRBD2|TRBV7-9|few|TRBJ2-3
TGTGCCAGCAGCGGAAGCGGGAGAACAGATACGCAGTATTTT
CASSGSGRTDTQYF
>TRBD2|TRBV5-4|NA|TRBJ2-1
TGTGCCAGCAGCTTGGTTGGGGGGGGTGAGCAGTTCTTC
CASSLVGGGEQFF
>NA|TRBV19|few|TRBJ1-2
TGTGCCAGTAGTTCCGGGTTTATGGGTGGCTACACCTTC
CASSSGFMGGYTF
>TRBD2|TRBV5-1|once|TRBJ2-7
TGCGCCAGCAGCACGGGACTAGTTTACGGGGAGCAGTACTTC
CASSTGLVYGEQYF
>TRBD2|TRBV30|NA|TRBJ2-5
TGTGCCTGGAGTCCAACTAGCGGGGGAGAGACCCAGTACTTC
CAWSPTSGGETQYF
>TRBD1|TRBV2|NA|TRBJ2-1
TGTGCCAGCAGTTCCCAACCGGGACAGGGATGGAATGAGCAGTTCTTC
CASSSQPGQGWNEQFF
>NA|TRBV5-6|few|TRBJ2-5
TGTGCCAGCAGCAAGGACAGTTTTTTTAAGTACTTC
CASSKDSFFKYF
>TRBD2|TRBV10-3|NA|TRBJ2-3
TGTGCCATCAGAAGCGGGAGGGGCGAGGACACAGATACGCAGTATTTT
CAIRSGRGEDTDTQYF
>TRBD1|TRBV4-2|NA|TRBJ2-1
TGTGCCAGCAGCCAATCGGGACAGGCCTACAATGAGCAGTTCTTC
CASSQSGQAYNEQFF
>NA|TRBV29-1|NA|TRBJ2-7
TGCAGCGTTGCAGGGACCTACGAGCAGTACTTC
CSVAGTYEQYF
>TRBD1|TRBV11-2|NA|TRBJ2-7
TGTGCCAGCAGCCCCGGACAGGGTTCCGGCGAGCAGTACTTC
CASSPGQGSGEQYF
>TRBD1|TRBV7-3|NA|TRBJ2-7
TGTGCCAGCAGCCCCGGGACAGGGCACGAGCAGTACTTC
CASSPGTGHEQYF
>TRBD1|TRBV5-1|medium-sized|TRBJ2-7
TGCGCCAGCAGCTTGACGGGACAGGCTTACGAGCAGTACTTC
CASSLTGQAYEQYF
>NA|TRBV30|NA|TRBJ1-2
TGTGCCTGGAGTGTATCCGGGGGCTATGGCTACACCTTC
CAWSVSGGYGYTF
>NA|TRBV9|NA|TRBJ1-2
TGTGCCAGCAGCGCCTCTACAGGGACCTATGGCTACACCTTC
CASSASTGTYGYTF
>TRBD1|TRBV5-1|NA|TRBJ1-4
TGCGCCAGCAGCTTGTATGGGACAGGGAATGAAAAACTGTTTTTT
CASSLYGTGNEKLFF
>NA|TRBV5-8|NA|TRBJ1-4
TGTGCCAGCAGCTTGGAGGGGCTACCTAATGAAAAACTGTTTTTT
CASSLEGLPNEKLFF
>TRBD1|TRBV29-1|NA|TRBJ2-3
TGCAGCGTCGCACAGGGGGTCACAGATACGCAGTATTTT
CSVAQGVTDTQYF
>NA|TRBV30|NA|TRBJ1-1
TGTGCCTGGAAGTACGACAGGAACACTGAAGCTTTCTTT
CAWKYDRNTEAFF
>NA|TRBV7-8|NA|TRBJ2-1
TGTGCCAGCAGTCCCGGGATCTCCTACAATGAGCAGTTCTTC
CASSPGISYNEQFF
>NA|TRBV6-4|NA|TRBJ2-7
TGTGCCAGCAGTTCCGACAGGTCGGGTGAGCAGTACTTC
CASSSDRSGEQYF
>NA|TRBV6-1|NA|TRBJ1-1
TGTGCCAGCAGTGCTCTGAACACTGAAGCTTTCTTT
CASSALNTEAFF
>TRBD1|TRBV27|few|TRBJ1-2
TGTGCCAGCAGTTCCCTAACAGGGGCATTCGGCTACACCTTC
CASSSLTGAFGYTF
>TRBD2|TRBV6-1|NA|TRBJ2-7
TGTGCCAGCAGTGAACGTAGCGGGAGTTTTTACGAGCAGTACTTC
CASSERSGSFYEQYF
>TRBD1|TRBV18|NA|TRBJ1-5
TGTGCCAGCTCACCCCGTTTTGACAGGGGTTATCAGCCCCAGCATTTT
CASSPRFDRGYQPQHF
>TRBD2|TRBV6-1|NA|TRBJ2-5
TGTGCCAGCAGGGGACTAGCGGGAGAGACCCAGTACTTC
CASRGLAGETQYF
>TRBD2|TRBV7-2|NA|TRBJ2-7
TGTGCCAGCAGCTCTTTTACCGGGACTAGCGGGGCGCGCTACGAGCAGTACTTC
CASSSFTGTSGARYEQYF
>NA|TRBV6-6|few|TRBJ1-1
TGTGCCAGCAAACACTCAGGGTATCTAGCTTTCTTT
CASKHSGYLAFF
>NA|TRBV30|once|TRBJ1-2
TGTGCCTGGATCAGCGCCTTCAGGACAAACTATGGCTACACCTTC
CAWISAFRTNYGYTF
>NA|TRBV5-1|NA|TRBJ2-5
TGCGCCAGCAGCTTGGTGGCAGGGGCCAGTGTGGAGACCCAGTACTTC
CASSLVAGASVETQYF
>TRBD2|TRBV4-1|few|TRBJ2-3
TGCGCCAGCAGCCAAGATAATGTAGCGGGAGTTCAAGATACGCAGTATTTT
CASSQDNVAGVQDTQYF
>NA|TRBV14|NA|TRBJ1-1
TGTGCCAGCAGCCAAGATAGGCGGACTGAAGCTTTCTTT
CASSQDRRTEAFF
>NA|TRBV30|NA|TRBJ1-1
TGTGCCTGGACCCGACAGAAAGGCACTGAAGCTTTCTTT
CAWTRQKGTEAFF
>NA|TRBV6-1|NA|TRBJ2-7
TGTGCCAGCAGTAAGCCCTCTACCTACGAGCAGTACTTC
CASSKPSTYEQYF
>NA|TRBV5-4|NA|TRBJ2-5
TGTGCCAGCAGCTCAGGACAGCAGCAAGAGACCCAGTACTTC
CASSSGQQQETQYF
>TRBD1|TRBV5-4|NA|TRBJ2-1
TGTGCCAGCAGTCCAGGGGGTAGCTCCTACAATGAGCAGTTCTTC
CASSPGGSSYNEQFF
>TRBD1|TRBV9|NA|TRBJ2-5
TGTGCCAGCAGCGCCCGGGACAGGGCTTGGGGGGAGACCCAGTACTTC
CASSARDRAWGETQYF
>NA|TRBV6-5|once|TRBJ2-1
TGTGCCAGCAGTGCCCCGACTCTCAGAAATGAGCAGTTCTTC
CASSAPTLRNEQFF
>TRBD2|TRBV28|NA|TRBJ2-7
TGTGCCAGCAGTTTTCTAGCGGGGGTCCTAGGGGAGCAGTACTTC
CASSFLAGVLGEQYF
>NA|TRBV25-1|NA|TRBJ2-2
TGTGCCAGCAGTACCACAGGCCCCCCGAACACCGGGGAGCTGTTTTTT
CASSTTGPPNTGELFF
>NA|TRBV11-3|few|TRBJ2-1
TGTGCCAGCAGCTTAGTTAGCGATGAGCAGTTCTTC
CASSLVSDEQFF
>NA|TRBV18|NA|TRBJ1-1
TGTGCCAGCTCACCGAGGCGGGATGAAGCTTTCTTT
CASSPRRDEAFF
>TRBD1|TRBV27|NA|TRBJ1-2
TGTGCCAGCAGACAGGGGAACTATGGCTACACCTTC
CASRQGNYGYTF
>NA|TRBV2|NA|TRBJ2-2
TGTGCCAGCAGGGGTCAGGGTGCCGGGGAGCTGTTTTTT
CASRGQGAGELFF
>NA|TRBV7-2|few|TRBJ1-5
TGTGCCAGCAGCCTTACTTGGGGCGAAAGGCGCAATCAGCCCCAGCATTTT
CASSLTWGERRNQPQHF
>NA|TRBV6-1|NA|TRBJ2-2
TGTGCCAGCAGTGGGCCAGGGAACACCGGGGAGCTGTTTTTT
CASSGPGNTGELFF